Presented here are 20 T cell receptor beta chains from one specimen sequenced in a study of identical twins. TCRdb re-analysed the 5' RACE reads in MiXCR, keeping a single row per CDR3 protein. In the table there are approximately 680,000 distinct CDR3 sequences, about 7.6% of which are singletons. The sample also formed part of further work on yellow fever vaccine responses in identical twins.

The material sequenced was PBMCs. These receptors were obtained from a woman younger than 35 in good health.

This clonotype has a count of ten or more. The CDR3 here is CASSPFRLLTGGDEQFF. The CDR3 DNA follows: TGTGCCAGCAGCCCTTTTAGACTGTTAACGGGGGGCGATGAGCAGTTCTTC. The chain carries TRBV28 and TRBJ2-1, with D possibly being TRBD2 (7 bases). Trimming removed 6 bases at V and 8 bases at J, with 26 bases between. Germline CDR1 is MDHEN and CDR2 is SYDVKM. This CDR3 has 17 amino acids.

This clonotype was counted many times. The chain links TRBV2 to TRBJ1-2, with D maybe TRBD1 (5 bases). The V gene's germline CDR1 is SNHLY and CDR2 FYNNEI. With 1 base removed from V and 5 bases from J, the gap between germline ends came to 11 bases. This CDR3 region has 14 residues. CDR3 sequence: CASSEDPGGYGYTF. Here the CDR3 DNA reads TGTGCCAGCAGTGAAGACCCGGGGGGGTATGGCTACACCTTC.

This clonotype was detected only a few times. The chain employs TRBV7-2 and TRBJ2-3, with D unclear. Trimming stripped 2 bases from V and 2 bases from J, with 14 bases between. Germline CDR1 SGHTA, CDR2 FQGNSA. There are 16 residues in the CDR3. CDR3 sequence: CASSLFLGAPTDTQYF. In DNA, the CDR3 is TGTGCCAGCAGCTTATTTCTCGGAGCACCCACAGATACGCAGTATTTT.

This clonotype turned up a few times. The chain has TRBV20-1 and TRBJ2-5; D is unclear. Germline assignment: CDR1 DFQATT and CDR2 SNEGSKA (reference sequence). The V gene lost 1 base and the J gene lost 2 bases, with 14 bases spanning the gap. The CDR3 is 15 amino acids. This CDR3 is CSARARLHAQETQYF. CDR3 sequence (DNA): TGCAGTGCTAGAGCAAGGCTCCACGCACAAGAGACCCAGTACTTC.

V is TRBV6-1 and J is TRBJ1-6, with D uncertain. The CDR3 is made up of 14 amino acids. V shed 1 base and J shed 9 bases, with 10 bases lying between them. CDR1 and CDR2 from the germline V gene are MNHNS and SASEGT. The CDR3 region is CASSEVGSGSPLHF. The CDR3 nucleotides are TGTGCCAGCAGTGAAGTTGGGAGCGGTTCACCCCTCCACTTT.

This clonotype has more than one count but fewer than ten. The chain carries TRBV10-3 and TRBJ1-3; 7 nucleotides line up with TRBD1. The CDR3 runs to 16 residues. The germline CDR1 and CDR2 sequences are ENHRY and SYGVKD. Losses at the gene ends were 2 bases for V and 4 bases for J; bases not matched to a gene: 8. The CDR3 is CAISENRGSSGNTIYF. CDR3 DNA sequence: TGTGCCATCAGTGAGAACAGGGGTTCATCCGGAAACACCATATATTTT.

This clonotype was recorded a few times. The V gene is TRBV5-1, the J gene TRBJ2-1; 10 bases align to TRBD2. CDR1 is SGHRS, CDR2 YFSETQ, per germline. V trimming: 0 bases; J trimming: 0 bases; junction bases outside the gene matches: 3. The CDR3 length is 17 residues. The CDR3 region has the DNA TGCGCCAGCAGCTTGGTTAGCGGGGGGAGCTCCTACAATGAGCAGTTCTTC. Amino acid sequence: CASSLVSGGSSYNEQFF.

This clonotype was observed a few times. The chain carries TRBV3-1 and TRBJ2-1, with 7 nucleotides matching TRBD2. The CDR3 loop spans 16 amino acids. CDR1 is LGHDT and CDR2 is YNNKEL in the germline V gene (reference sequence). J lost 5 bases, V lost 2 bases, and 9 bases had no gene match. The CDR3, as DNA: TGTGCCAGCAGCCAACGGGCCGGGGGGTCCCACAATGAGCAGTTCTTC. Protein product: CASSQRAGGSHNEQFF.

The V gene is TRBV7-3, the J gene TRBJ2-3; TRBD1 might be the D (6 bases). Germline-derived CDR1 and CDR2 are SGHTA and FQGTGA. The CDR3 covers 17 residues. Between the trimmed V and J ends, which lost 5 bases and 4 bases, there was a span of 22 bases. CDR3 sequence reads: CASSLRDNRGRADTQYF. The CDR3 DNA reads TGTGCCAGCAGCCTTAGGGACAACCGAGGTCGGGCAGATACGCAGTATTTT. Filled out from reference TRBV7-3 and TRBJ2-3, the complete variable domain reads GAGVSQTPSNKVTEKGKYVELRCDPISGHTALYWYRQSLGQGPEFLIYFQGTGAADDSGLPNDRFFAVRPEGSVSTLKIQRTERGDSAVYLCASSLRDNRGRADTQYFGPGTRLTVL.

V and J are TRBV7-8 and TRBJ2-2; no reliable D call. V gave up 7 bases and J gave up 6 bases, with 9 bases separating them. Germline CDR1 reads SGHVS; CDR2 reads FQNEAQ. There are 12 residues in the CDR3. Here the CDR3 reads CASTWGSGELFF. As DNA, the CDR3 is TGTGCCAGCACTTGGGGATCCGGGGAGCTGTTTTTT.

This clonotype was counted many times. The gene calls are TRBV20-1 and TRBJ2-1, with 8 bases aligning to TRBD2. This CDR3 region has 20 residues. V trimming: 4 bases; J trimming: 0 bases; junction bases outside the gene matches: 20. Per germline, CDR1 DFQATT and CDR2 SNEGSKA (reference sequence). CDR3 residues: CSATSRTGGAPVSSYNEQFF. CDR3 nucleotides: TGCAGTGCTACCTCCCGAACGGGGGGGGCCCCGGTCAGCTCCTACAATGAGCAGTTCTTC.

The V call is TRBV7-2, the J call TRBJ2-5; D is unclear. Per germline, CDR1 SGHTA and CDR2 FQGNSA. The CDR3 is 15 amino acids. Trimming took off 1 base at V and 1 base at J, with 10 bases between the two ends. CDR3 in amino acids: CASSLEGARQETQYF. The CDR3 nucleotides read TGTGCCAGCAGCTTAGAGGGTGCACGCCAAGAGACCCAGTACTTC.

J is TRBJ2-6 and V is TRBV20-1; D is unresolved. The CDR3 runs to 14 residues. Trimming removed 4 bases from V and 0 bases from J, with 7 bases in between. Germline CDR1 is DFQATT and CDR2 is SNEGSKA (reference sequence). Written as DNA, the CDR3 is TGCAGTGCTATGACTGTCTCTGGGGCCAACGTCCTGACTTTC. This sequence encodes CSAMTVSGANVLTF.

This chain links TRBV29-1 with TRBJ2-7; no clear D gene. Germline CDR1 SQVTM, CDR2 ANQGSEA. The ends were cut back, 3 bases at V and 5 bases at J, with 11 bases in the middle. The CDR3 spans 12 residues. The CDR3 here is CSVDGPADEQYF. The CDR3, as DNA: TGCAGCGTTGACGGTCCGGCGGACGAGCAGTACTTC.

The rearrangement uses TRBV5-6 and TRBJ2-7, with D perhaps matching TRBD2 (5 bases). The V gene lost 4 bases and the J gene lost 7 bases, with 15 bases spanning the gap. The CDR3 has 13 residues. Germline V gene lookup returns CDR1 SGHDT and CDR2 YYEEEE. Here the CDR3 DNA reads TGTGCCAGCAGCCCCATCGGGGTGGAGGAGCAGTACTTC. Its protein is CASSPIGVEEQYF. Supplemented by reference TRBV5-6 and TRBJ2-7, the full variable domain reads DAGVTQSPTHLIKTRGQQVTLRCSPKSGHDTVSWYQQALGQGPQFIFQYYEEEERQRGNFPDRFSGHQFPNYSSELNVNALLLGDSALYLCASSPIGVEEQYFGPGTRLTVT.

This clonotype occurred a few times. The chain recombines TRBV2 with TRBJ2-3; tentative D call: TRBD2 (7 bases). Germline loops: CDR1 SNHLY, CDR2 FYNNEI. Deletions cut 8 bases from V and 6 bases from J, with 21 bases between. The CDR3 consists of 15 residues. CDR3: CASRLPGGLSDTQYF. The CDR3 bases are TGTGCCAGCCGGCTACCGGGGGGCCTTTCCGATACGCAGTATTTT.

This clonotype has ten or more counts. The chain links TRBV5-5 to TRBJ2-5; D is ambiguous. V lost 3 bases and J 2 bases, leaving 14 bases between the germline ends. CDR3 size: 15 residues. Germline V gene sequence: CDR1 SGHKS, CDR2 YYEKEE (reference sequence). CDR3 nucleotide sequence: TGTGCCAGCAGCTACCAACCGAACAGTCAAGAGACCCAGTACTTC. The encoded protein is CASSYQPNSQETQYF.

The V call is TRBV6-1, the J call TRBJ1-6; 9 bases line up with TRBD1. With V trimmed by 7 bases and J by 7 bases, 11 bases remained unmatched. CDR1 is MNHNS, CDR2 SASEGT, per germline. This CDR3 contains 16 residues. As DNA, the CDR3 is TGTGCCAGCAAGTCCGGGACAGGGTATACAAATTCACCCCTCCACTTT. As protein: CASKSGTGYTNSPLHF.

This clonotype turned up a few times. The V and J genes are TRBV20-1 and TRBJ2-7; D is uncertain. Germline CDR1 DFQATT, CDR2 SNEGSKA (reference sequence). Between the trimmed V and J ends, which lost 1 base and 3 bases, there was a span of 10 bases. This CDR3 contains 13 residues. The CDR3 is CSARAQYDYEQYV. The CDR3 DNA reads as TGCAGTGCTAGAGCCCAGTACGACTACGAGCAGTACGTC.

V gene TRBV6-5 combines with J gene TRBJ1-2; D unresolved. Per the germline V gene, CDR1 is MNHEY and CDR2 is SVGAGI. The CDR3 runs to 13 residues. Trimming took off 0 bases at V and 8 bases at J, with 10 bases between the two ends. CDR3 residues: CASSYSKWGGYTF. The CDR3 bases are TGTGCCAGCAGTTACTCTAAGTGGGGAGGCTACACCTTC.